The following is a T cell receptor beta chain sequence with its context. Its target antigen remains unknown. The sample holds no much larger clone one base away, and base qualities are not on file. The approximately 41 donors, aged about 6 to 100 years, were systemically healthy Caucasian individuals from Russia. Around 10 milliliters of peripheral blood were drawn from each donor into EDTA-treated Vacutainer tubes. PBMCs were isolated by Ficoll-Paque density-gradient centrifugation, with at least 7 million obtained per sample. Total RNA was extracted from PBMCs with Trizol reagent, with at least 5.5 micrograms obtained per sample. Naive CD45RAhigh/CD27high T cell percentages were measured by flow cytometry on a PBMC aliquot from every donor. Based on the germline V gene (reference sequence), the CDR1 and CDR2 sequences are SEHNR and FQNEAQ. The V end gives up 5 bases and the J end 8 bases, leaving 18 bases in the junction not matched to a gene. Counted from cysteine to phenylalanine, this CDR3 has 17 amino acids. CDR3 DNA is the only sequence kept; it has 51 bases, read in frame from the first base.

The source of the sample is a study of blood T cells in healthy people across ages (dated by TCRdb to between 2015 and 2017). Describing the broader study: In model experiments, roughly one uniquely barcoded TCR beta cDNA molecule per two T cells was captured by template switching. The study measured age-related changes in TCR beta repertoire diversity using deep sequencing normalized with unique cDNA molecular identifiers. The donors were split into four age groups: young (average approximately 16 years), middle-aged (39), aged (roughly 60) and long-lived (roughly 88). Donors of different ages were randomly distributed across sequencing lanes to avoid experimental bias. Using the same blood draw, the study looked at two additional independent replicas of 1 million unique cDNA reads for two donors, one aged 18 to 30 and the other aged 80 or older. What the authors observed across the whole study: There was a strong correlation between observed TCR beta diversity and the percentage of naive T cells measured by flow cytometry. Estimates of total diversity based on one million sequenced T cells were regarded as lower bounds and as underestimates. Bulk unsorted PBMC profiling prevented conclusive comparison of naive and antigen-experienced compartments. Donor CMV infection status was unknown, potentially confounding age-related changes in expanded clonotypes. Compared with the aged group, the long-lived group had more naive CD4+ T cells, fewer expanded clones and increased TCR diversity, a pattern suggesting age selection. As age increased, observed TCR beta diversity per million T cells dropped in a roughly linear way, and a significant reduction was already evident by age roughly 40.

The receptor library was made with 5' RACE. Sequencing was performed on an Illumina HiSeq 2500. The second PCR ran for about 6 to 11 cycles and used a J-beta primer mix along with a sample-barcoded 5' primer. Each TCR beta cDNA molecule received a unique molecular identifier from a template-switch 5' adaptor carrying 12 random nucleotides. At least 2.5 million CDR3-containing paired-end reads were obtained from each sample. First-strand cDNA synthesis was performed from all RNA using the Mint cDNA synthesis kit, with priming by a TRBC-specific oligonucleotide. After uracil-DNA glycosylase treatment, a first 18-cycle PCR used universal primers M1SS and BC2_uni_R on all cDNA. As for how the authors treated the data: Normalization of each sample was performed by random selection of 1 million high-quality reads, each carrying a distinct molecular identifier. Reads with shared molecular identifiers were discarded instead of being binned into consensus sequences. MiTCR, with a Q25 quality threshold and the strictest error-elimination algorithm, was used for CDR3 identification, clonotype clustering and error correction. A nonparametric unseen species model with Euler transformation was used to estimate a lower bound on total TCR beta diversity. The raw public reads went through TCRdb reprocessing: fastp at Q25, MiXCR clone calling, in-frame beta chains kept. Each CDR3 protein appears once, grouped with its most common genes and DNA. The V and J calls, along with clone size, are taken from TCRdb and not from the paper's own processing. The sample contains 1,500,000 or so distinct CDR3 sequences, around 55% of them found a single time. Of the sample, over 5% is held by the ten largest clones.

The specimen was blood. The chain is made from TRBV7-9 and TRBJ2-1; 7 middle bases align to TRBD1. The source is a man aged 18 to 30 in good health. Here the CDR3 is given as CASSRGPDRVLGHEQFF. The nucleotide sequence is TGTGCCAGCAGCCGAGGCCCCGACAGGGTTTTAGGTCATGAGCAGTTCTTC.